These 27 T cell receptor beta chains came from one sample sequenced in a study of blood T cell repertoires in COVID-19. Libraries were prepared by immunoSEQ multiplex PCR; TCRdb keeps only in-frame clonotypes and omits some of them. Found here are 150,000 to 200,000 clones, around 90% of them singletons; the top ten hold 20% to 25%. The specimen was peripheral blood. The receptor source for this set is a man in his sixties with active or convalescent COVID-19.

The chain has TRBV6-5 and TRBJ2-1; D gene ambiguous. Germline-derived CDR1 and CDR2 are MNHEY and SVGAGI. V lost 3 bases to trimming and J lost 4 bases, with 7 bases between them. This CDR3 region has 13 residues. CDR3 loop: CASSYMQYNEQFF. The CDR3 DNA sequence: TGTGCCAGCAGTTATATGCAGTACAATGAGCAGTTCTTC.

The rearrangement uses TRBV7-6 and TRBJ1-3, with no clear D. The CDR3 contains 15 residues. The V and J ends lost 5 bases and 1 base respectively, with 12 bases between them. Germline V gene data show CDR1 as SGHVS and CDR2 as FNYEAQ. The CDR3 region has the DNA TGTGCCAGCAGCCCCTATCGCGGGTCTGGAAACACCATATATTTT. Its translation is CASSPYRGSGNTIYF.

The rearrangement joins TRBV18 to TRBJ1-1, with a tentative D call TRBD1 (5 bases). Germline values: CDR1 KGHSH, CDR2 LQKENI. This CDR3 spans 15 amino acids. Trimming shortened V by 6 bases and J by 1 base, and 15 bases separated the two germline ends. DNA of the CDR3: TGTGCCAGCTCTACCAGTAGTCAGGGGAACACTGAAGCTTTCTTT. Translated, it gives CASSTSSQGNTEAFF.

CDR3 nucleotide sequence: TGTGCCAGCAGCTTAAGTGGGGCTTACAATGAGCAGTTCTTC. As protein: CASSLSGAYNEQFF. The chain recombines TRBV7-3 with TRBJ2-1, with D tentatively TRBD1 (5 bases). This CDR3 is 14 amino acids long. Germline CDR1 is SGHTA and CDR2 is FQGTGA. Trimming removed 1 base from V and 4 bases from J, with 8 bases in between.

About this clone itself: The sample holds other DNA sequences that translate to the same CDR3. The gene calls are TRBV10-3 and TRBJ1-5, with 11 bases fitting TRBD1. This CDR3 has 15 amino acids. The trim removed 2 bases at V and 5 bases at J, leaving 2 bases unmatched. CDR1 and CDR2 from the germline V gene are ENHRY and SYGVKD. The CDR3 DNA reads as TGTGCCATCAGTGAGCGGGGACAGGGGGATCAGCCCCAGCATTTT. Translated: CAISERGQGDQPQHF.

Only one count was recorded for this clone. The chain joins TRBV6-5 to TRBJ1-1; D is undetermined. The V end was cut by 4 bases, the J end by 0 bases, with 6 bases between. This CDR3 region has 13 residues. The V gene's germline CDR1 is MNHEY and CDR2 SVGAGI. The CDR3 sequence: CASSSVMNTEAFF. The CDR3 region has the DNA TGTGCCAGCAGTTCAGTTATGAACACTGAAGCTTTCTTT.

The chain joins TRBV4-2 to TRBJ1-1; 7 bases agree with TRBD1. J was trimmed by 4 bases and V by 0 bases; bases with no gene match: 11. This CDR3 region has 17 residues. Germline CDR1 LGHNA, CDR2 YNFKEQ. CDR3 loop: CASSQERDSQLSTEAFF. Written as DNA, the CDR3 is TGTGCCAGCAGCCAAGAACGGGACAGCCAACTGAGCACTGAAGCTTTCTTT.

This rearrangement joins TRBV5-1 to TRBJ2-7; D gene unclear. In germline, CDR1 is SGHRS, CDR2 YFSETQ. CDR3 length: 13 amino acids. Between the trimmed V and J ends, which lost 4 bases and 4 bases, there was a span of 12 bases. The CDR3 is CASSQSALYEQYF. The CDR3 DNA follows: TGCGCCAGCAGCCAAAGCGCGTTGTACGAGCAGTACTTC.

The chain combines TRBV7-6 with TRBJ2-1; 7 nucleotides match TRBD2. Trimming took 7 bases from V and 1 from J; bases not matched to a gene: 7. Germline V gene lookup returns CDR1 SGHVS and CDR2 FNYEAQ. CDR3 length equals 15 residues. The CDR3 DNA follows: TGTGCCAGCATCGCCGGGGAGGGTTCCTACAATGAGCAGTTCTTC. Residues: CASIAGEGSYNEQFF.

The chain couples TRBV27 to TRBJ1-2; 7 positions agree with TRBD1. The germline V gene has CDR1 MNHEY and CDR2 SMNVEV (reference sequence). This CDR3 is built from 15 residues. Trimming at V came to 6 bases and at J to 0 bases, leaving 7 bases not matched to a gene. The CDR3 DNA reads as TGTGCCAGCAGGCTACAGGGGAATGCTAACTATGGCTACACCTTC. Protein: CASRLQGNANYGYTF.

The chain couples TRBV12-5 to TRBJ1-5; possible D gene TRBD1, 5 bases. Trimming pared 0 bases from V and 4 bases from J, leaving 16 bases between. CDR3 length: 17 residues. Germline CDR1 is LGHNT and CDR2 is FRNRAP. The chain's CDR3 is CASGLVLVGARNQPQHF. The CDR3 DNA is TGTGCTAGTGGTTTGGTATTAGTAGGGGCCCGAAATCAGCCCCAGCATTTT.

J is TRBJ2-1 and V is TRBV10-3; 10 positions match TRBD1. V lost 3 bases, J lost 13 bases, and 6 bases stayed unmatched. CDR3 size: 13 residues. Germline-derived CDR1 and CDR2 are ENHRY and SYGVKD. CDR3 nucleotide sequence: TGTGCCATCAGTGAAGTCGGGACAGGGGACCAGTTCTTC. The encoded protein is CAISEVGTGDQFF.

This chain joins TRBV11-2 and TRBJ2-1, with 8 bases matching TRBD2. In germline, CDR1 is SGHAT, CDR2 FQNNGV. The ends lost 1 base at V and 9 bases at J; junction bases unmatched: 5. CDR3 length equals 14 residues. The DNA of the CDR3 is TGTGCCAGCAGCTTAGCCGGGGGGGAGCTTGAGCAGTTCTTC. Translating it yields CASSLAGGELEQFF.

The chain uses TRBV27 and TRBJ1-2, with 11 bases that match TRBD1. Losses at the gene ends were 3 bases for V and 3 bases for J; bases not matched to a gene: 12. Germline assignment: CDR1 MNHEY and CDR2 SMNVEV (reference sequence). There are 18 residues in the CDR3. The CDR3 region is CASSFRGQGASGYYGYTF. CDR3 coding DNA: TGTGCCAGCAGTTTCCGAGGACAGGGGGCGAGTGGGTACTATGGCTACACCTTC.

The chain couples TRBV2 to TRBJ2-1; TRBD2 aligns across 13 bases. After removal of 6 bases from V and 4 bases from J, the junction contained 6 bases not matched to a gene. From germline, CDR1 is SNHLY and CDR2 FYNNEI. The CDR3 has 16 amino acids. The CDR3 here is CASSPGLAGVYNEQFF. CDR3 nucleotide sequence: TGTGCCAGCAGCCCCGGACTAGCGGGGGTTTACAATGAGCAGTTCTTC.

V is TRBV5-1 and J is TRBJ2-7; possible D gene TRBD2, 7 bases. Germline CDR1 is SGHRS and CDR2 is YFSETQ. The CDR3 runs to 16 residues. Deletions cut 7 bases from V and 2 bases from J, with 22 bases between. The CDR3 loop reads CASRQAPSGAPYEQYF. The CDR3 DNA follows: TGCGCCAGCCGACAGGCTCCCAGCGGGGCTCCCTACGAGCAGTACTTC.

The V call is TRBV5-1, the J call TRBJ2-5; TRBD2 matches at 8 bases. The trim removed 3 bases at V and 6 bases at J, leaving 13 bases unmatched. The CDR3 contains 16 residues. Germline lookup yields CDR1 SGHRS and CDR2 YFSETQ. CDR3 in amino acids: CASSSDAGGAGKTQYF. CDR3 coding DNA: TGCGCCAGCAGCTCCGACGCCGGGGGGGCCGGTAAGACCCAGTACTTC.

CDR3 sequence reads: CATSVGTGLTGELFF. As DNA, the CDR3 is TGTGCCACCAGTGTTGGGACAGGGCTAACCGGGGAGCTGTTTTTT. V usage is TRBV24-1 and J usage is TRBJ2-2; 9 bases agree with TRBD1. Germline V CDR1 and CDR2: KGHDR, SFDVKD. This CDR3 is 15 amino acids long. The V segment lost 5 bases and the J segment 5 bases; nucleotides outside the gene matches: 5.

The CDR3 region is CASRKADQETQYF. DNA of the CDR3: TGTGCCAGCAGGAAGGCGGACCAAGAGACCCAGTACTTC. The chain has TRBV6-5 and TRBJ2-5; D call uncertain. Germline CDR1 and CDR2: MNHEY and SVGAGI. Trimming took 6 bases from V and 0 from J, leaving 8 bases between them. The CDR3 covers 13 residues.

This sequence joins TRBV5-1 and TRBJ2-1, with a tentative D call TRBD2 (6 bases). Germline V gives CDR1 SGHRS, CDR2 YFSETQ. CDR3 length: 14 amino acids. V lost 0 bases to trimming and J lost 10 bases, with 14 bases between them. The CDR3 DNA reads TGCGCCAGCAGCTTGGGGCTGACTAGTATCGAGCAGTTCTTC. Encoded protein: CASSLGLTSIEQFF.

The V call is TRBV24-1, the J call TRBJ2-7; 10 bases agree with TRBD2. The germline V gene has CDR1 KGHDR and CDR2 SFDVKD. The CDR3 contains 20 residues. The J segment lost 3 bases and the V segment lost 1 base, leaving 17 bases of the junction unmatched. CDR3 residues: CATSDLRRLAGATRIYEQYF. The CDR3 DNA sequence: TGTGCCACCAGTGATTTAAGGAGGCTAGCGGGGGCCACGAGAATCTACGAGCAGTACTTC.

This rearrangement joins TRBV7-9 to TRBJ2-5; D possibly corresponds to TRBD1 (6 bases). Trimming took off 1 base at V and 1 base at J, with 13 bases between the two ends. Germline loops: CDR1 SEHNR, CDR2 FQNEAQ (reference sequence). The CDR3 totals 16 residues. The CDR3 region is CASSLDDRTPQETQYF. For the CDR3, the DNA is TGTGCCAGCAGCTTAGATGACAGGACGCCCCAAGAGACCCAGTACTTC.

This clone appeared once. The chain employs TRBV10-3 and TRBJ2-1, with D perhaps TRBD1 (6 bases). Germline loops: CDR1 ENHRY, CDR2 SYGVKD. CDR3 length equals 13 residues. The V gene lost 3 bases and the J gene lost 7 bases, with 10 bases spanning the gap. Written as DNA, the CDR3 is TGTGCCATCAGTGACCGTCAGGGGAATGAGCAGTTCTTC. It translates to CAISDRQGNEQFF.

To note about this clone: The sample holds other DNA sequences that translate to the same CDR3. In nucleotides, the CDR3 is TGTGCCAGCAGCTTAGATAGCCGAAATGGCTACACCTTC. Its protein product is CASSLDSRNGYTF. V is TRBV11-2 and J is TRBJ1-2; D remains unclear. The germline gives CDR1 SGHAT, CDR2 FQNNGV. The germline V and J ends were trimmed by 0 bases and 6 bases, with 8 bases remaining between them. The CDR3 totals 13 residues.

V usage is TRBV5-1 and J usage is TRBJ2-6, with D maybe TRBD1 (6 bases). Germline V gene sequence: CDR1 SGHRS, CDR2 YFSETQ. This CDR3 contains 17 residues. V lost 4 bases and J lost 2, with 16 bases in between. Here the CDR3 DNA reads TGCGCCAGCAGCCGGGACATTTTTCGCCCTGGGGCCAACGTCCTGACTTTC. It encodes CASSRDIFRPGANVLTF.

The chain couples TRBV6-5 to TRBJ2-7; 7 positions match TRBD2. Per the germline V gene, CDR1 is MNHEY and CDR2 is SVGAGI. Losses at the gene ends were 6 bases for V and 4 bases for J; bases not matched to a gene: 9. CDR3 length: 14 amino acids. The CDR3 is CASSEAGDLYEQYF. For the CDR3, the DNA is TGTGCCAGCAGCGAGGCGGGAGACCTATACGAGCAGTACTTC.

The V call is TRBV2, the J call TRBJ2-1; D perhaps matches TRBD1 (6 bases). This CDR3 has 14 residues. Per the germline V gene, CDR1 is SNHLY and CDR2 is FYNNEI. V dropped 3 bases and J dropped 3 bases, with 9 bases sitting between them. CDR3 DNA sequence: TGTGCCAGCAGTGAGCAGGGGCACTACAATGAGCAGTTCTTC. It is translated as CASSEQGHYNEQFF.